This entry concerns a single T cell receptor (beta chain). This clone's antigen is unknown. Base qualities are missing; no much larger clone stands one base away. In the germline V gene, CDR1 corresponds to MDHEN and CDR2 to SYDVKM. The CDR3 runs 14 residues from the cysteine to the phenylalanine. The sequence is cut down to CDR3 DNA, 42 bases in frame from base 1. V loses 6 bases, J loses 3 bases, and the germline ends lie 13 bases apart. To estimate absolute template abundance from read counts, synthetic TCR analog templates were spiked into each PCR. The immunoSEQ assay used bias-controlled V and J gene primers to amplify TCRbeta CDR3 regions from genomic DNA. Rearranged TCRbeta segments were sequenced at approximately 20X coverage. The paper's data handling went like this. Sequencing errors were corrected by clustering, and CDR3s were annotated against IMGT so that V, D and J genes could be assigned. Downstream analyses used only productive TCRbeta rearrangements, leaving out any out-of-frame or stop-codon sequences. Clonality was calculated as one minus the Shannon entropy normalized by the log of the number of unique productive sequences. Clones differing between time points or between blood and tumor were identified by Fisher's exact test with Benjamini-Hochberg correction at adjusted p below 0.01. What TCRdb holds here is the immuneACCESS table cut down to in-frame rearrangements. Part of the clones is not present; checked against another copy, under half of the missing clones reflect an unresolved V gene, and the others are unexplained. That table supplies the V and J calls and clone size; D and trimming were determined from the DNA. Recorded for this sample are roughly 120,000 clones; about 89% of them occurred a single time. The ten biggest clones cover about 1.5% of the sample.

This sample's time point label indicates: peripheral blood 6 weeks after treatment start. The cohort comprised around 31 patients with locally advanced or metastatic urothelial carcinoma treated at Memorial Sloan Kettering on a trial protocol. Peripheral blood mononuclear cells were collected pretreatment and during treatment, at between 1 and 8 total time points per patient. The Qiagen DNeasy Blood extraction kit was used to purify genomic DNA from total PBMCs and from tumor samples. Collected pretreatment and during treatment, PBMCs were isolated and stored as previously described. This entry belongs to a study of PD-L1 blockade in urothelial cancer (dated by TCRdb to about 2017). Looking at the study overall: Therapy was started at some point between 2012 and 2014 for all patients, and atezolizumab 1,200 mg was administered intravenously every 3 weeks. Just over 28 patients had pretreatment blood TCR-seq, some 25 had at least one posttreatment blood collection, and some 25 had tumor TCR-seq. Twenty-five of 29 patients were identified as males with urothelial cancer of bladder origin, and a prior smoking history was reported by 18 of 29 patients. Blood samples were analyzed at 3 weeks after treatment start (second dose) and at 6 weeks after treatment start. Durable clinical benefit was achieved by nine patients but not by the remaining 20. An exploratory multi-omic analysis was conducted of the somatic, immune and clinical correlates of response to PD-L1 blockade with atezolizumab in urothelial cancer. Pretreatment tumor samples, along with matched peripheral blood serially collected before and after atezolizumab treatment, were subjected to TCR sequencing. Patients had an ECOG performance status of 0 or 1 and had received between 0 and 3 prior chemotherapy regimens. Blood samples yielded a median of around 150,000 T cells and some 80,000 unique TCRs, with median clonality 0.080. Progression-free survival longer than 6 months counted as durable clinical benefit, and TCR features were additionally tested against both progression-free and overall survival. Whole exome sequencing and RNA sequencing of pretreatment tumors were performed alongside TCR sequencing in the same patients. The investigation overall reported the following: Among patients with durable benefit, tumor-associated TCR clones showed greater expansion in peripheral blood 3 weeks after treatment started (n = 22, p = 0.022). Small sample size (n of about 30) and many exploratory analyses mean the results are intended to be hypothesis-generating. Improved progression-free and overall survival was associated with having pretreatment peripheral blood TCR clonality below the median.

Rearrangement joined TRBV28 to TRBJ2-3; tentative D gene TRBD2, with 7 bases matching. This clonotype was sampled from a man in his fifties or sixties with urothelial cancer. The sample here was PBMCs, taken around atezolizumab (anti-PD-L1) treatment. The bases read TGTGCCAGCAGCACGGGGGGACAAACAGATACGCAGTATTTT. Translated, this is CASSTGGQTDTQYF.